This is a list of T cell receptor beta chains from one sample in a study of cytomegalovirus exposure and HLA in healthy donors. Sequencing used immunoSEQ multiplex PCR; TCRdb keeps in-frame clones, though not all of them. The sample has roughly 50,000 clones, more than 90% seen once; the top ten hold approximately 1.1%. The sequencing sample was made of PBMCs. The origin of the receptors is a man between 18 and 35 years old in good health and CMV-seronegative. Each CDR3 is given with its conserved first and last residue. The D gene is left open where the match is weak. Size is omitted from some rows. Given values are once, few, many or a class for expanded clones.

d_gene: TRBD2; v_gene: TRBV27; abundance: -; j_gene: TRBJ2-7; CDR3nt: TGTGCCAGCAGTCTCGCGGGAGGCTACGAGCAGTACTTC; CDR3aa: CASSLAGGYEQYF
d_gene: TRBD2; v_gene: TRBV7-2; abundance: -; j_gene: TRBJ2-7; CDR3nt: TGTGCCAGCAGCCCCCAGGCGGGACTAGCGGGAAGTTACGAGCAGTACTTC; CDR3aa: CASSPQAGLAGSYEQYF
d_gene: -; v_gene: TRBV7-2; abundance: -; j_gene: TRBJ2-7; CDR3nt: TGTGCCAGCAGCTTCCTACCGGGAGTGAAAGAGCAGTACTTC; CDR3aa: CASSFLPGVKEQYF
d_gene: TRBD1; v_gene: TRBV5-1; abundance: -; j_gene: TRBJ2-5; CDR3nt: TGCGCCAGCAGCAAGTACGGGACAGACCGAGAGACCCAGTACTTC; CDR3aa: CASSKYGTDRETQYF
d_gene: -; v_gene: TRBV19; abundance: -; j_gene: TRBJ1-1; CDR3nt: TGTGCCAGTAGTATTGGGGTCGGTAGCGTTTACACTGAAGCTTTCTTT; CDR3aa: CASSIGVGSVYTEAFF
d_gene: TRBD1; v_gene: TRBV6-6; abundance: -; j_gene: TRBJ1-3; CDR3nt: TGTGCCAGCAGGTTGGGACAGGCGGTAGGAAACACCATATATTTT; CDR3aa: CASRLGQAVGNTIYF
d_gene: TRBD2; v_gene: TRBV30; abundance: once; j_gene: TRBJ2-1; CDR3nt: TGTGCCTGGAGTGAAGGTAGCGGGCTCTCCTACAATGAGCAGTTCTTC; CDR3aa: CAWSEGSGLSYNEQFF
d_gene: -; v_gene: TRBV29-1; abundance: -; j_gene: TRBJ2-1; CDR3nt: TGCAGCGCTGGGCTAGGGGATGAGCAGTTCTTC; CDR3aa: CSAGLGDEQFF
d_gene: TRBD1; v_gene: TRBV5-1; abundance: -; j_gene: TRBJ1-4; CDR3nt: TGCGCCAGCAGCCACAGGGGGCTAGCTTTGGAGGAAAAACTGTTTTTT; CDR3aa: CASSHRGLALEEKLFF
d_gene: -; v_gene: TRBV25-1; abundance: -; j_gene: TRBJ2-5; CDR3nt: TGTGCCAGCACCGGGTGGGAGACCCAGTACTTC; CDR3aa: CASTGWETQYF
d_gene: -; v_gene: TRBV6-5; abundance: -; j_gene: TRBJ2-7; CDR3nt: TGTGCCAGCAGTGACGCAGGGAAGGTGCAGTACTTC; CDR3aa: CASSDAGKVQYF
d_gene: TRBD2; v_gene: TRBV19; abundance: -; j_gene: TRBJ2-7; CDR3nt: TGTGCCAGTAGTTCCGATTTTCGACTAGCGGGAGACCTGTACGAGCAGTACTTC; CDR3aa: CASSSDFRLAGDLYEQYF
d_gene: TRBD1; v_gene: TRBV2; abundance: -; j_gene: TRBJ1-5; CDR3nt: TGTGCCAGCAGGGGACAGGGGATCCGCAATCAGCCCCAGCATTTT; CDR3aa: CASRGQGIRNQPQHF
d_gene: -; v_gene: TRBV5-6; abundance: -; j_gene: TRBJ2-1; CDR3nt: TGTGCCAGCAGCTTGACTAGTTACAATGAGCAGTTCTTC; CDR3aa: CASSLTSYNEQFF
d_gene: TRBD2; v_gene: TRBV27; abundance: -; j_gene: TRBJ2-7; CDR3nt: TGTGCCAGCAGTCCCACTAGCGGGGGGCACGAGCAGTACTTC; CDR3aa: CASSPTSGGHEQYF
d_gene: TRBD1; v_gene: TRBV2; abundance: -; j_gene: TRBJ2-7; CDR3nt: TGTGCCAGCAGTGAGTTGAAGGGACAGGAGGACTACGAGCAGTACTTC; CDR3aa: CASSELKGQEDYEQYF
d_gene: TRBD1; v_gene: TRBV11-2; abundance: few; j_gene: TRBJ2-7; CDR3nt: TGTGCCAGCAGCTCCCAACAGCCAGGACAGGGTCGCGAGCAGTACTTC; CDR3aa: CASSSQQPGQGREQYF
d_gene: -; v_gene: TRBV5-1; abundance: once; j_gene: TRBJ1-2; CDR3nt: TGCGCCAGCAGCTTTGGGGGGAGCTATGGCTACACCTTC; CDR3aa: CASSFGGSYGYTF
d_gene: -; v_gene: TRBV2; abundance: -; j_gene: TRBJ2-7; CDR3nt: TGTGCCAGCAGTGAGGTTCGGGAGATGGGGTACTTC; CDR3aa: CASSEVREMGYF
d_gene: -; v_gene: TRBV11-3; abundance: few; j_gene: TRBJ2-7; CDR3nt: TGTGCCAGCAGCGCGATCCGGGAGTCCTACGAGCAGTACTTC; CDR3aa: CASSAIRESYEQYF
d_gene: TRBD1; v_gene: TRBV4-1; abundance: -; j_gene: TRBJ1-3; CDR3nt: TGCGCCAGCAGCCAAGTCCACCCCCCAACAGGGGCCGCTGGAAACACCATATATTTT; CDR3aa: CASSQVHPPTGAAGNTIYF
d_gene: -; v_gene: TRBV28; abundance: -; j_gene: TRBJ1-2; CDR3nt: TGTGCCAGCAGTCCTAACCGTTATGGCTACACCTTC; CDR3aa: CASSPNRYGYTF
d_gene: TRBD1; v_gene: TRBV5-1; abundance: -; j_gene: TRBJ2-2; CDR3nt: TGCGCCAGCAGCTTGGCCGACAGGGTGAGGACCGGGGAGCTGTTTTTT; CDR3aa: CASSLADRVRTGELFF
d_gene: -; v_gene: TRBV4-3; abundance: once; j_gene: TRBJ2-3; CDR3nt: TGCGCCAGCAGCGACAGATACCTTAGCACAGATACGCAGTATTTT; CDR3aa: CASSDRYLSTDTQYF
d_gene: TRBD2; v_gene: TRBV12-5; abundance: -; j_gene: TRBJ2-1; CDR3nt: TGTGCTAGTGGTTCCCCTCTAGCGGGTAACAATGAGCAGTTCTTC; CDR3aa: CASGSPLAGNNEQFF
d_gene: -; v_gene: TRBV27; abundance: -; j_gene: TRBJ2-1; CDR3nt: TGTGCCAGCAGTTTATCCGCACTCCCAAATGAGCAGTTCTTC; CDR3aa: CASSLSALPNEQFF
d_gene: TRBD1; v_gene: TRBV10-3; abundance: -; j_gene: TRBJ2-1; CDR3nt: TGTGCCATCAGTGAGCGAGCCGGGACAGGGAGCTCCTACAATGAGCAGTTCTTC; CDR3aa: CAISERAGTGSSYNEQFF
d_gene: -; v_gene: TRBV4-1; abundance: -; j_gene: TRBJ2-7; CDR3nt: TGCGCCAGCAGTCAGTTAGCGCAGAGCTCCTACGAGCAGTACTTC; CDR3aa: CASSQLAQSSYEQYF
d_gene: -; v_gene: TRBV28; abundance: -; j_gene: TRBJ1-5; CDR3nt: TGTGCCAGCAGTTCAGGGCAGCCCCAGCATTTT; CDR3aa: CASSSGQPQHF
d_gene: TRBD2; v_gene: TRBV4-3; abundance: -; j_gene: TRBJ2-4; CDR3nt: TGCGCCAGCAGCCAAGGAGCGGGAGACGGAAACATTCAGTACTTC; CDR3aa: CASSQGAGDGNIQYF
d_gene: -; v_gene: TRBV27; abundance: -; j_gene: TRBJ2-6; CDR3nt: TGTGCCAGCAGTTTACGCGGGATAGGGGGCACGGGGGCCAACGTCCTGACTTTC; CDR3aa: CASSLRGIGGTGANVLTF
d_gene: -; v_gene: TRBV28; abundance: -; j_gene: TRBJ1-5; CDR3nt: TGTGCCAGCAGTTGGCGGGGGGCTAGTCAGCCCCAGCATTTT; CDR3aa: CASSWRGASQPQHF
d_gene: TRBD1; v_gene: TRBV5-1; abundance: -; j_gene: TRBJ2-2; CDR3nt: TGCGCCAGCAGCCGGAACACAGGGGACACCGGGGAGCTGTTTTTT; CDR3aa: CASSRNTGDTGELFF
d_gene: -; v_gene: TRBV5-6; abundance: -; j_gene: TRBJ1-4; CDR3nt: TGTGCCAGCAGCTTTCCCGGGTCTTCCGGGGAAACTAATGAAAAACTGTTTTTT; CDR3aa: CASSFPGSSGETNEKLFF
d_gene: -; v_gene: TRBV19; abundance: -; j_gene: TRBJ1-5; CDR3nt: TGTGCCAGTAGTATACCGTTTACCCCGGGACAGCCCCAGCATTTT; CDR3aa: CASSIPFTPGQPQHF
d_gene: TRBD1; v_gene: TRBV30; abundance: -; j_gene: TRBJ2-3; CDR3nt: TGTGCCTGGAATGAGTTGACAGGGGGCGCGACAGATACGCAGTATTTT; CDR3aa: CAWNELTGGATDTQYF